This paragraph reports one TCR beta chain. Antigen: not known. Trimming stripped 8 bases from V and 2 bases from J, with 16 bases between. Germline V gene data show CDR1 as MNHEY and CDR2 as SVGAGI. This CDR3 has 15 residues. This sample was taken from a study of T cell responses to AZD1222 COVID-19 vaccine. General study results and limits: The CD4 TCRs associated with vaccination extended across spike and predominated at 160-218 and 743-854. Repertoire sampling occurred only after the peak T cell response.

Generated by immunoSEQ multiplex PCR, the TCRdb table keeps only in-frame clones and is missing some. The table includes over 90,000 clones, approximately 81% detected once. This sample comprised peripheral blood, obtained on day 0 of AZD1222 vaccination. The chain is built from TRBV6-5 and TRBJ2-1; D ambiguous. This clonotype was obtained from an adult in good health. The DNA of the CDR3 is TGTGCCAGCGCCCCTCGACGGGTGACCTACAATGAGCAGTTCTTC. Encoded protein: CASAPRRVTYNEQFF.